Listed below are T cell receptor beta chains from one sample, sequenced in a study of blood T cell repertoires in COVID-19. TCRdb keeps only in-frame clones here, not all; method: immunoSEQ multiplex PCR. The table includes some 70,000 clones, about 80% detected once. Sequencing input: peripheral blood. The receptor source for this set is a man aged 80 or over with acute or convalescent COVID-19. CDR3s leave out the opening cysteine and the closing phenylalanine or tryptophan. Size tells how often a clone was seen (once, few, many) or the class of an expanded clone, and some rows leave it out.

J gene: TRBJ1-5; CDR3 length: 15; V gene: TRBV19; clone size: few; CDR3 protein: ASSIPTGVHSNQPQH
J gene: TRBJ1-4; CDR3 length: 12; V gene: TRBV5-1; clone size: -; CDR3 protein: ASSLRGMDEKLF
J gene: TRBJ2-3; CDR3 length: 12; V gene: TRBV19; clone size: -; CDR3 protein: ASTMTTGTDTQY
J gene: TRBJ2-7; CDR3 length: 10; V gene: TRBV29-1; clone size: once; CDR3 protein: SVGPSEVEQY
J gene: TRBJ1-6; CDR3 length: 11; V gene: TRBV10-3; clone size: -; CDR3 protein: AIRGQTNSPLH
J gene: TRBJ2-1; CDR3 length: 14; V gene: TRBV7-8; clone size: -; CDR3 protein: ASTLEPSARTNEQF
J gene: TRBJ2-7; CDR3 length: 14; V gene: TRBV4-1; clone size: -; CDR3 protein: ASSQHGTGGSYEQY
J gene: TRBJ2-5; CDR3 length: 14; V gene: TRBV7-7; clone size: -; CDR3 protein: ASSPQKGQGQETQY
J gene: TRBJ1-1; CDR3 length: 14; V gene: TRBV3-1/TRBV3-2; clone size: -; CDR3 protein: ASSPQGIWLRTEAF
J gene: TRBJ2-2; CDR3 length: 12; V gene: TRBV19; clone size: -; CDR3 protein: ASSIGLTPGELF
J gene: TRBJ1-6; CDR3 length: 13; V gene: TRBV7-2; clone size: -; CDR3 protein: ASSRTTGFTSPLH
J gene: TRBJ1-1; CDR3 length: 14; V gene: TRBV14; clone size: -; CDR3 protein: ASSQDFFGGWTEAF
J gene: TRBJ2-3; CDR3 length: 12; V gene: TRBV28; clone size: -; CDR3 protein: ASSLLAAKSTQY
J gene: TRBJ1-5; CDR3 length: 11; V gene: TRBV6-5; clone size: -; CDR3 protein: ASSYNGNQPQH
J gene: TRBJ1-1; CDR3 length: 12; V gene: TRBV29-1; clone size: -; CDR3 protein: SVGSGVTVPRAF
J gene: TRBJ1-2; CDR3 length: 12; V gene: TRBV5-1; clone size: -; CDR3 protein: ASSLARTNYGYT
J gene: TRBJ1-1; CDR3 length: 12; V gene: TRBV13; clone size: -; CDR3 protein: ASSFTGRSTEAF
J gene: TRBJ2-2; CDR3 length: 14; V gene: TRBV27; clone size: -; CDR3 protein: ASSAPVFGNTGELF
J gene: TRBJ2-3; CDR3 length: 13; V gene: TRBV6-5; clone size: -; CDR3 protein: ASKGGGRAPDTQY
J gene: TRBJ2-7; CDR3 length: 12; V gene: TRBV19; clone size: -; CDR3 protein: ASSTDLPPYEQY
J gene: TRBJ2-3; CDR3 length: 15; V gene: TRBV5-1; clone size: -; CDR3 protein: ASSLAPGTSGTDTQY
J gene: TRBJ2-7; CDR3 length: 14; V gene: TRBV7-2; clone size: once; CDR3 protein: ASSLIQGLAPYEQY
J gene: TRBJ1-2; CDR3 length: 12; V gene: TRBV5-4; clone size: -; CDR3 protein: ASSLAAGGNGYT
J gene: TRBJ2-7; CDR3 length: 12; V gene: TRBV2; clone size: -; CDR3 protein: ASSERAGVNEQY
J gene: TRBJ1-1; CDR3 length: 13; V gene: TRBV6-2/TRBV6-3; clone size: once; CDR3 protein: ASSSGTAGNTEAF
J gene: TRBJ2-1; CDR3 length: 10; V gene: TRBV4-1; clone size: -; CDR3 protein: ASSQAPNEQF
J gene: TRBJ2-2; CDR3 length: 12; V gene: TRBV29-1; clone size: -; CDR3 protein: SVGGGLNTGELF